This T cell receptor beta chain stems from a study of CD4 T cells in relation to SARS-CoV-2 and coronaviruses. The overall study: Two subjects were Hispanic; patients were under 10 males and 4 females. The restricting HLA molecule for shared crossreactive spike epitopes was mapped.

Sequencing was performed with immunoSEQ multiplex PCR; in TCRdb, only in-frame clones are kept and a portion is missing. The sample carries more than 30,000 clones, around 85% recorded once. Worth noting for this clone: The antigen is undetermined.

Study-wide findings and caveats: Each donor contributed either pre-pandemic or post-infection samples, not both.

CDR1 and CDR2 (germline): SGDLS, YYNGEE. The CDR3 covers 14 residues. The ends were cut back, 6 bases at V and 3 bases at J, with 12 bases in the middle. This clonotype was sampled from an adult with COVID-19. The chain employs TRBV9 and TRBJ2-2; possibly TRBD2 for D (5 bases). Sequences were obtained from memory CD4+ T cells from PBMCs. This CDR3 is CASMEASDTGELFF. CDR3 DNA: TGTGCCAGCATGGAGGCGTCGGACACCGGGGAGCTGTTTTTT.